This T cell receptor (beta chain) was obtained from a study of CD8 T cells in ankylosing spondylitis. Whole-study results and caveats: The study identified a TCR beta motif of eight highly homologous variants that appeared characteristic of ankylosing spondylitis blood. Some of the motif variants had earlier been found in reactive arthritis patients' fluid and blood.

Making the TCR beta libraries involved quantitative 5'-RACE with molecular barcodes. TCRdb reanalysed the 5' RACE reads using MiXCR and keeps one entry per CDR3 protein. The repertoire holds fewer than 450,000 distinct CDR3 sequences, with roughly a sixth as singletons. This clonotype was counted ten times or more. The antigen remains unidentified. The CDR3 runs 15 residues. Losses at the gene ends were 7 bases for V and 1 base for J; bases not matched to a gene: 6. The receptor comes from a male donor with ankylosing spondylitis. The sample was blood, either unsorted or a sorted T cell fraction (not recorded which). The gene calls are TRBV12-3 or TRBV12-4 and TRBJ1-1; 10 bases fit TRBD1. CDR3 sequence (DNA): TGTGCCAGCACCTTCCGGACAGGGGGGAACACTGAAGCTTTCTTT. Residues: CASTFRTGGNTEAFF.